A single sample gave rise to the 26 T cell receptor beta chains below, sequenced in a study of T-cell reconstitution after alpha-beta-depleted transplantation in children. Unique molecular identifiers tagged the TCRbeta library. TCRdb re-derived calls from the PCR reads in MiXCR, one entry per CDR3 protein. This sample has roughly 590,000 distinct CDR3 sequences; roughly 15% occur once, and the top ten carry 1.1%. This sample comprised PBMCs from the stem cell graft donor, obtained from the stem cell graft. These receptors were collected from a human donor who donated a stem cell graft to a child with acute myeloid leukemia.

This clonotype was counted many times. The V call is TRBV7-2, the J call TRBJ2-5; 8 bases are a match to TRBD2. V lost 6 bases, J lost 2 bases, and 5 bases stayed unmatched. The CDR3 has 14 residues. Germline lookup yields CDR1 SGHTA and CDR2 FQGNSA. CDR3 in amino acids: CASSLAGLQETQYF. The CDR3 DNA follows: TGTGCCAGCAGTCTAGCGGGTCTACAAGAGACCCAGTACTTC.

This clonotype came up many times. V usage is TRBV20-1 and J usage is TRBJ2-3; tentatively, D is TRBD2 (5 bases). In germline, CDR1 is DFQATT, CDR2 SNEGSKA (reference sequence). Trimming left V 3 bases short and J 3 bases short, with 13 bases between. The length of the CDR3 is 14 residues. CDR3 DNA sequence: TGCAGTGCTAGTGCGGGCATAACAACAGATACGCAGTATTTT. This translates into CSASAGITTDTQYF.

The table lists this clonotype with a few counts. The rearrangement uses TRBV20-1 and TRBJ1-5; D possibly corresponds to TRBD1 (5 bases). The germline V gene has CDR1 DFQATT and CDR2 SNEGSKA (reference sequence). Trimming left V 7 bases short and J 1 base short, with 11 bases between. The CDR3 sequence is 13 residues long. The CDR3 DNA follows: TGCAGTGTCATAGGGGACAGCAATCAGCCCCAGCATTTT. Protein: CSVIGDSNQPQHF.

The CDR3 nucleotides are TGTGCCAGCAGCTCATACAGGGTGCACAGAGAAGCTTTCTTT. It encodes CASSSYRVHREAFF. The V and J genes are TRBV28 and TRBJ1-1; maybe TRBD1 (6 bases). The CDR3 contains 14 residues. The germline V gene has CDR1 MDHEN and CDR2 SYDVKM. V lost 6 bases, J lost 8 bases, and 19 bases lay in between.

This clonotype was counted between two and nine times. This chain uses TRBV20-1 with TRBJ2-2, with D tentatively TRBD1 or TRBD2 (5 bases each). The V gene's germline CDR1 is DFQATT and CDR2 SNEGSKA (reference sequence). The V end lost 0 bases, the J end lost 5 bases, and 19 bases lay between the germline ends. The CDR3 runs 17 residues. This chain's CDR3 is CSARDRNGATGTGELFF. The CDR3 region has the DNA TGCAGTGCTAGAGATCGGAACGGGGCGACGGGTACCGGGGAGCTGTTTTTT.

The CDR3 loop reads CASRPLGSTEAFF. CDR3 DNA sequence: TGTGCCAGCAGGCCACTAGGTAGCACTGAAGCTTTCTTT. V and J are TRBV25-1 and TRBJ1-1; D is ambiguous. The CDR3 has 13 residues. The germline V and J ends were trimmed by 6 bases and 4 bases, with 12 bases remaining between them. Germline CDR1 MGHDK, CDR2 SYGVNS. The entire variable domain, with the rest obtained from reference TRBV25-1 and TRBJ1-1, is as follows: EADIYQTPRYLVIGTGKKITLECSQTMGHDKMYWYQQDPGMELHLIHYSYGVNSTEKGDLSSESTVSRIRTEHFPLTLESARPSHTSQYLCASRPLGSTEAFFGQGTRLTVV.

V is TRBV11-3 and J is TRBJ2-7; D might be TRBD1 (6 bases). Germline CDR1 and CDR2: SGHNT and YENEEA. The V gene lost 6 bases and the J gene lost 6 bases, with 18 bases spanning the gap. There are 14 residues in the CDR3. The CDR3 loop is CASRTTGQGTEQYF. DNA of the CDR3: TGTGCCAGCAGAACCACTGGTCAGGGGACCGAGCAGTACTTC. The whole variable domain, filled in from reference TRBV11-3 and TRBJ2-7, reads EAGVVQSPRYKIIEKKQPVAFWCNPISGHNTLYWYLQNLGQGPELLIRYENEEAVDDSQLPKDRFSAERLKGVDSTLKIQPAELGDSAVYLCASRTTGQGTEQYFGPGTRLTVT.

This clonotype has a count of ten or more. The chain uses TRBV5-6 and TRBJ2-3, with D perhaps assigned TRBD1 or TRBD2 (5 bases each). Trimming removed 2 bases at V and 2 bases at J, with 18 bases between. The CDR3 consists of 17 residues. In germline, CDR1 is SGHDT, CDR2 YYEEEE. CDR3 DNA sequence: TGTGCCAGCAGCTTTCCTCCCGGGACGGACCTCACAGATACGCAGTATTTT. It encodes CASSFPPGTDLTDTQYF. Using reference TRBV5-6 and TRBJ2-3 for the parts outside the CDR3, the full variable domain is DAGVTQSPTHLIKTRGQQVTLRCSPKSGHDTVSWYQQALGQGPQFIFQYYEEEERQRGNFPDRFSGHQFPNYSSELNVNALLLGDSALYLCASSFPPGTDLTDTQYFGPGTRLTVL.

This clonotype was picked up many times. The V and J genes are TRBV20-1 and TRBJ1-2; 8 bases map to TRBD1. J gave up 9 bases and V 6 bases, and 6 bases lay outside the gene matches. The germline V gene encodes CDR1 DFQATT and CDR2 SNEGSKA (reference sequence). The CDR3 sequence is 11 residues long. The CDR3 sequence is CSARTGRSYTF. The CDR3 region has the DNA TGCAGTGCGCGGACAGGGCGAAGCTACACCTTC.

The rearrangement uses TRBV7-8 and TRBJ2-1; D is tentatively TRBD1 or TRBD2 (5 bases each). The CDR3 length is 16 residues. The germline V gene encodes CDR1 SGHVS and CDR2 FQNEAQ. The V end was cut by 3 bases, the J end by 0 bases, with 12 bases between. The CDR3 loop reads CASSLRDQSSYNEQFF. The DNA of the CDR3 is TGTGCCAGCAGCTTGAGGGACCAGAGCTCCTACAATGAGCAGTTCTTC.

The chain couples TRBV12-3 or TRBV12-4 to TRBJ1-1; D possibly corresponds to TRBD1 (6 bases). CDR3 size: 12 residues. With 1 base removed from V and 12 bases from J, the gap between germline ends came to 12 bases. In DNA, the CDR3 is TGTGCCAGCAGTTTAGGAACAGGGCTGCCTTTCTTT. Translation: CASSLGTGLPFF.

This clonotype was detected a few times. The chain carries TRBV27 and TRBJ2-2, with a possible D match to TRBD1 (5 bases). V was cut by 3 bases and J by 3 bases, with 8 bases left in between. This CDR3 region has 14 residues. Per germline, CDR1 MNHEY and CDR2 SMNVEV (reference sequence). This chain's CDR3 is CASSFVRDTGELFF. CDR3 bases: TGTGCCAGCAGTTTTGTCAGGGACACCGGGGAGCTGTTTTTT.

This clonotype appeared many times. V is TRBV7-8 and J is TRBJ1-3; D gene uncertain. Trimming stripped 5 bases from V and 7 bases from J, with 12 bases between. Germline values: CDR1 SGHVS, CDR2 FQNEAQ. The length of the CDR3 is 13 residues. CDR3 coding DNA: TGTGCCAGCAGCCCGACACCGAGGAACACCATATATTTT. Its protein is CASSPTPRNTIYF. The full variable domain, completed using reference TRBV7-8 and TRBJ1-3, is GAGVSQSPRYKVAKRGQDVALRCDPISGHVSLFWYQQALGQGPEFLTYFQNEAQLDKSGLPSDRFFAERPEGSVSTLKIQRTQQEDSAVYLCASSPTPRNTIYFGEGSWLTVV.

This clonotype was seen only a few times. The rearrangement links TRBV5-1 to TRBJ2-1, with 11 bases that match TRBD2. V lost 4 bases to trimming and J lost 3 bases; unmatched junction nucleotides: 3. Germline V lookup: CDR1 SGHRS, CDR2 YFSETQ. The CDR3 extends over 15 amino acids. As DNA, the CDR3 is TGCGCCAGCAGCGGGGGACTAGCGGACTACAATGAGCAGTTCTTC. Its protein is CASSGGLADYNEQFF.

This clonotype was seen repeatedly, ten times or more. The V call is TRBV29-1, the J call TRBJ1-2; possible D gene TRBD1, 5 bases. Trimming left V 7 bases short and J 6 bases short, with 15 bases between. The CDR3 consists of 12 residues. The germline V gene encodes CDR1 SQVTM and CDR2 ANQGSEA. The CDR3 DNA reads TGCAGCGCTAAACCAGGGAGTAATGGCTACACCTTC. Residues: CSAKPGSNGYTF.

CDR3 sequence reads: CASSFGQYQETQYF. The CDR3 bases are TGCGCCAGCAGCTTTGGTCAGTACCAAGAGACCCAGTACTTC. The chain recombines TRBV5-1 with TRBJ2-5; unclear D gene. This CDR3 spans 14 amino acids. The V gene's germline CDR1 is SGHRS and CDR2 YFSETQ. Deletions cut 2 bases from V and 0 bases from J, with 8 bases between.

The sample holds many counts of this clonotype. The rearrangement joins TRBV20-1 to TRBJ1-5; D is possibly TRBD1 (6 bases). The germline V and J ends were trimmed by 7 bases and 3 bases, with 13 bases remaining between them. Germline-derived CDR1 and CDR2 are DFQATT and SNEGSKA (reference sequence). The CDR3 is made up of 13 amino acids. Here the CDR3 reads CSVCGQFNQPQHF. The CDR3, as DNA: TGCAGTGTTTGTGGACAGTTCAATCAGCCCCAGCATTTT.

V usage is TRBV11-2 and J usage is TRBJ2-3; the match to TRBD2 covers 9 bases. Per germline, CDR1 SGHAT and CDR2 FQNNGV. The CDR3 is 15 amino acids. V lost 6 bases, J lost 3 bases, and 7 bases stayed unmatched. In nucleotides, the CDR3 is TGTGCCAGCAGTCCCCTAGCGGGGTGGACAGATACGCAGTATTTT. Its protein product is CASSPLAGWTDTQYF.

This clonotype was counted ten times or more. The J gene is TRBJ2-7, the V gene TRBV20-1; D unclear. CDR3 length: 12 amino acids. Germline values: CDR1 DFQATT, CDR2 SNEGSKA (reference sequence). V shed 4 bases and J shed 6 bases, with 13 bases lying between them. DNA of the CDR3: TGCAGTGCTATGCTAGGTCGAGGCGAGCAGTACGTC. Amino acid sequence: CSAMLGRGEQYV.

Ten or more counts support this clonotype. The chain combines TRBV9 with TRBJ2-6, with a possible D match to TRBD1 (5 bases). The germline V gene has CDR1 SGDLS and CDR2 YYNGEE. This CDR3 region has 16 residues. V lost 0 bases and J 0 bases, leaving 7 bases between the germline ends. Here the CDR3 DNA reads TGTGCCAGCAGCGTAGGTGACAGCTCTGGGGCCAACGTCCTGACTTTC. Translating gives CASSVGDSSGANVLTF.

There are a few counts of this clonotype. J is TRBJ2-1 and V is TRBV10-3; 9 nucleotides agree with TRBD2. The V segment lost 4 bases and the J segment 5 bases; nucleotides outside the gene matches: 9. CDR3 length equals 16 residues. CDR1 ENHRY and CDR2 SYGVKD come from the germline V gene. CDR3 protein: CAISVSGGVPNNEQFF. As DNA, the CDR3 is TGTGCCATCAGTGTTAGCGGGGGAGTTCCCAACAATGAGCAGTTCTTC.

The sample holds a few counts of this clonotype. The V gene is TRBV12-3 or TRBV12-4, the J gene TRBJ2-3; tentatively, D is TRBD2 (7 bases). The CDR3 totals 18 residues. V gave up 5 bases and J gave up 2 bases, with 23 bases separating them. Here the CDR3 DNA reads TGTGCCAGCAGTGCTGGGCTGCTGGGCGGGGGCACCACAGATACGCAGTATTTT. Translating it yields CASSAGLLGGGTTDTQYF.

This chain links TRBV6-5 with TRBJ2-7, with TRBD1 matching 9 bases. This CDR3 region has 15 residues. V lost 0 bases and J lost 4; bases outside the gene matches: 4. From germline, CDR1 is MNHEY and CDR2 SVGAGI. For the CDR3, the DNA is TGTGCCAGCAGTTACTCCGGGACAGGGATGTACGAGCAGTACGTC. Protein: CASSYSGTGMYEQYV.

The CDR3 coding sequence is TGTGCCAGCAGTGCGGACTCTAAAGAGACCCAGTACTTC. Encoded protein: CASSADSKETQYF. V usage is TRBV2 and J usage is TRBJ2-5, with D possibly TRBD2 on 5 matching bases. The CDR3 has 13 amino acids. Germline assignment: CDR1 SNHLY and CDR2 FYNNEI. V gave up 4 bases and J gave up 3 bases, with 9 bases separating them.

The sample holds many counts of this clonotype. This chain's CDR3 is CSARHKGVNTIYF. For the CDR3, the DNA is TGCAGTGCTAGGCATAAAGGGGTAAACACCATATATTTT. V usage is TRBV20-1 and J usage is TRBJ1-3, with D possibly being TRBD1 (5 bases). Trimming removed 3 bases at V and 6 bases at J, with 12 bases between. Germline CDR1 is DFQATT and CDR2 is SNEGSKA (reference sequence). The CDR3 sequence is 13 residues long.

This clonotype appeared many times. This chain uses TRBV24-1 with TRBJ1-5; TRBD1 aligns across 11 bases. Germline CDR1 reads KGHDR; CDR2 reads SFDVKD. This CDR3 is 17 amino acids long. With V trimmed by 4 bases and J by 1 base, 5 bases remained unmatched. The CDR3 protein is CATSETGTGGSNQPQHF. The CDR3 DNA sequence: TGTGCCACCAGTGAAACCGGGACAGGGGGAAGCAATCAGCCCCAGCATTTT.